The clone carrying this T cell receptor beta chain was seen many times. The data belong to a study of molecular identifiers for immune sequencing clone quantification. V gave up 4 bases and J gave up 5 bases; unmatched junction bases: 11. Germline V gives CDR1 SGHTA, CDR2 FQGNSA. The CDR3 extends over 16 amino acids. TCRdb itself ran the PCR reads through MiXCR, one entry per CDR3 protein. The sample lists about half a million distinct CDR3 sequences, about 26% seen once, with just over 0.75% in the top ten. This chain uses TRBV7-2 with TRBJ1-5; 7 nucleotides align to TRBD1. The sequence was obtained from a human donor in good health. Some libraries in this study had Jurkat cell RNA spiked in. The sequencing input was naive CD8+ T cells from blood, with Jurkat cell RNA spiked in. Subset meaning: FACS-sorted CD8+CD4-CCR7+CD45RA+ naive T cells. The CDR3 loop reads CASSSIPQGVDQPQHF. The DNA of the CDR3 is TGTGCCAGCAGCTCCATCCCTCAGGGGGTAGATCAGCCCCAGCATTTT. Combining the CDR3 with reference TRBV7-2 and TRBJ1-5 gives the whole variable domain GAGVSQSPSNKVTEKGKDVELRCDPISGHTALYWYRQSLGQGLEFLIYFQGNSAPDKSGLPSDRFSAERTGGSVSTLTIQRTQQEDSAVYLCASSSIPQGVDQPQHFGDGTRLSIL.